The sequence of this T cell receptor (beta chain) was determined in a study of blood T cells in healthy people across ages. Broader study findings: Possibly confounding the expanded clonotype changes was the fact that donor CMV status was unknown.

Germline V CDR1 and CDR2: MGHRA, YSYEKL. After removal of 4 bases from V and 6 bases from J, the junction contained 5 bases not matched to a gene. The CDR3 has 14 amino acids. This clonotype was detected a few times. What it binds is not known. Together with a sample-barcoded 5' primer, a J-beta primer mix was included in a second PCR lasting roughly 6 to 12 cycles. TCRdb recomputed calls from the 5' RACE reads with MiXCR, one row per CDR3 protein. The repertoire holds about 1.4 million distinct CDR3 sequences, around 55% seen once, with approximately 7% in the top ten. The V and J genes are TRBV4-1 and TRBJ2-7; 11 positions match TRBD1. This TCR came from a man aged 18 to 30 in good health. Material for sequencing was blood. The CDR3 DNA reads TGCGCCAGCAGCCGGACAGGGGGCGCGGGCGAGCAGTACTTC. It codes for CASSRTGGAGEQYF.